This T cell receptor beta chain originates from a study of T cell changes during pregnancy in multiple sclerosis. Profiled with immunoSEQ multiplex PCR; TCRdb holds only in-frame clones, not every one. The profile shows 15,000 to 17,000 clones, roughly four fifths of them singletons. CDR3 length equals 15 residues. The V end was cut by 2 bases, the J end by 6 bases, with 16 bases between. Germline CDR1 reads LGHNA; CDR2 reads YSLEER. This clone was seen just once. This TCR was recovered from a female donor in good health, enrolled as a control in a pregnancy study. The sample was CD8+ T cells from peripheral blood mononuclear cells, taken after pregnancy. The chain links TRBV4-3 to TRBJ1-2, with D possibly TRBD1 on 5 matching bases. CDR3 bases: TGCGCCAGCAGCCAATCTGGGGCGATGGGTGATGGCTACACCTTC. This gives the protein CASSQSGAMGDGYTF.